This is a list of T cell receptor beta chains from one sample in a study of early T cells in non-severe SARS-CoV-2 infection. TCRdb independently ran MiXCR on the 5' RACE reads; one entry per CDR3 protein. Of some 44,000 distinct CDR3 sequences listed, roughly 6% are singletons. The sequences come from whole blood, collected at baseline. These TCRs come from an adult who was a healthcare worker with PCR-confirmed SARS-CoV-2 infection or an uninfected control (not recorded which). Each CDR3 is given with its conserved first and last residue. Fields, in order: CDR3 protein, CDR3 DNA, V gene, D gene, J gene, clone size. The D gene is left open where the match is weak. Clone size appears in some rows only: once, few, many, or a class for an expanded clone.

cdr3_aa: CAWSGVDQETQYF
cdr3_nt: TGTGCCTGGAGTGGAGTGGACCAAGAGACCCAGTACTTC
v_call: TRBV30
d_call: NA
j_call: TRBJ2-5
clone_size: many

cdr3_aa: CASSTHNEQGAHSPLHF
cdr3_nt: TGTGCCAGCAGCACACACAACGAACAGGGGGCGCATTCACCCCTCCACTTT
v_call: TRBV7-9
d_call: TRBD1
j_call: TRBJ1-6
clone_size: medium-sized

cdr3_aa: CASSSSYEQYF
cdr3_nt: TGCGCCAGCAGCTCCTCCTACGAGCAGTACTTC
v_call: TRBV5-1
d_call: NA
j_call: TRBJ2-7
clone_size: many

cdr3_aa: CASSPAVRGPKNIQYF
cdr3_nt: TGTGCCAGCAGCCCGGCCGTTCGGGGCCCCAAAAACATTCAGTACTTC
v_call: TRBV5-6
d_call: NA
j_call: TRBJ2-4
clone_size: NA

cdr3_aa: CAWSRSPWGSYEQYF
cdr3_nt: TGTGCCTGGAGTCGGAGCCCGTGGGGCTCCTACGAGCAGTACTTC
v_call: TRBV30
d_call: NA
j_call: TRBJ2-7
clone_size: NA

cdr3_aa: CSARVHKRSTDTQYF
cdr3_nt: TGCAGTGCTAGAGTTCATAAGCGGAGCACAGATACGCAGTATTTT
v_call: TRBV20-1
d_call: NA
j_call: TRBJ2-3
clone_size: many

cdr3_aa: CASSAIGSDQPQHF
cdr3_nt: TGTGCCAGCAGTGCAATAGGATCGGATCAGCCCCAGCATTTT
v_call: TRBV2
d_call: NA
j_call: TRBJ1-5
clone_size: NA

cdr3_aa: CSVGQERWDTEAFF
cdr3_nt: TGCAGCGTTGGCCAGGAGCGGTGGGACACTGAAGCTTTCTTT
v_call: TRBV29-1
d_call: NA
j_call: TRBJ1-1
clone_size: many

cdr3_aa: CASNGQGFHTDTQYF
cdr3_nt: TGTGCCAGCAACGGGCAGGGGTTTCACACAGATACGCAGTATTTT
v_call: TRBV5-8
d_call: NA
j_call: TRBJ2-3
clone_size: NA

cdr3_aa: CASSPGVYGYTF
cdr3_nt: TGTGCCAGCAGTCCAGGGGTCTATGGCTACACCTTC
v_call: TRBV12-3/TRBV12-4
d_call: NA
j_call: TRBJ1-2
clone_size: many

cdr3_aa: CASSPRTGHYGYTF
cdr3_nt: TGTGCCAGCAGCCCCCGGACAGGCCACTATGGCTACACCTTC
v_call: TRBV5-4
d_call: TRBD1
j_call: TRBJ1-2
clone_size: NA

cdr3_aa: CAWSGDDNQPQHF
cdr3_nt: TGTGCCTGGAGTGGGGACGACAATCAGCCCCAGCATTTT
v_call: TRBV30
d_call: NA
j_call: TRBJ1-5
clone_size: many

cdr3_aa: CAWSVGRSRPDTQYF
cdr3_nt: TGTGCCTGGAGTGTAGGGAGATCGAGGCCAGATACGCAGTATTTT
v_call: TRBV30
d_call: NA
j_call: TRBJ2-3
clone_size: many

cdr3_aa: CASSSTGGRPTGELFF
cdr3_nt: TGTGCCAGCAGTTCGACAGGGGGGCGCCCCACCGGGGAGCTGTTTTTT
v_call: TRBV6-5
d_call: TRBD1
j_call: TRBJ2-2
clone_size: few

cdr3_aa: CASSGGTSGRNEQYF
cdr3_nt: TGCGCCAGCAGTGGTGGGACTAGCGGGAGGAACGAGCAGTACTTC
v_call: TRBV10-1
d_call: TRBD2
j_call: TRBJ2-7
clone_size: many

cdr3_aa: CASSTEMGETQYF
cdr3_nt: TGTGCCAGCAGCACCGAGATGGGCGAGACCCAGTACTTC
v_call: TRBV7-2
d_call: NA
j_call: TRBJ2-5
clone_size: many

cdr3_aa: CATSDFMNTEAFF
cdr3_nt: TGTGCCACCAGTGATTTTATGAACACTGAAGCTTTCTTT
v_call: TRBV24-1
d_call: NA
j_call: TRBJ1-1
clone_size: many

cdr3_aa: CASSSPRARGDTGELFF
cdr3_nt: TGTGCCAGCAGTTCCCCTCGGGCACGGGGGGACACCGGGGAGCTGTTTTTT
v_call: TRBV6-6
d_call: TRBD2
j_call: TRBJ2-2
clone_size: many

cdr3_aa: CASSTDSNYGYTF
cdr3_nt: TGTGCCAGCAGCACCGACAGCAACTATGGCTACACCTTC
v_call: TRBV11-2
d_call: NA
j_call: TRBJ1-2
clone_size: many

cdr3_aa: CASSQDLGDNGYTF
cdr3_nt: TGTGCCAGCAGCCAAGATTTAGGGGACAATGGCTACACCTTC
v_call: TRBV4-2
d_call: NA
j_call: TRBJ1-2
clone_size: few

cdr3_aa: CASNPTGGDTGELFF
cdr3_nt: TGTGCCAGCAACCCGACAGGGGGGGACACCGGGGAGCTGTTTTTT
v_call: TRBV6-1
d_call: TRBD1
j_call: TRBJ2-2
clone_size: NA

cdr3_aa: CASSLGGLQAFF
cdr3_nt: TGTGCCAGCAGCTTAGGAGGCCTTCAAGCTTTCTTT
v_call: TRBV7-2
d_call: NA
j_call: TRBJ1-1
clone_size: many

cdr3_aa: CASSLDTYTDTQYF
cdr3_nt: TGCGCCAGCAGCTTGGACACCTACACAGATACGCAGTATTTT
v_call: TRBV5-1
d_call: NA
j_call: TRBJ2-3
clone_size: few

cdr3_aa: CASSAPGLDLEQYF
cdr3_nt: TGTGCCAGCAGCGCCCCGGGACTAGACCTCGAGCAGTACTTC
v_call: TRBV7-2
d_call: TRBD2
j_call: TRBJ2-7
clone_size: NA

cdr3_aa: CATSAETGDQPQHF
cdr3_nt: TGTGCCACCAGTGCCGAGACAGGGGATCAGCCCCAGCATTTT
v_call: TRBV24-1
d_call: TRBD1
j_call: TRBJ1-5
clone_size: NA

cdr3_aa: CSAAGTAGILAKNIQYF
cdr3_nt: TGCAGCGCTGCCGGGACAGCCGGGATTCTAGCCAAAAACATTCAGTACTTC
v_call: TRBV29-1
d_call: TRBD1
j_call: TRBJ2-4
clone_size: many

cdr3_aa: CSARRQPAVQPQHF
cdr3_nt: TGCAGTGCTAGGAGGCAGCCGGCGGTCCAGCCCCAGCATTTT
v_call: TRBV20-1
d_call: NA
j_call: TRBJ1-5
clone_size: many

cdr3_aa: CASSDYEQYF
cdr3_nt: TGTGCCAGCAGTGATTACGAGCAGTACTTC
v_call: TRBV2
d_call: NA
j_call: TRBJ2-7
clone_size: NA

cdr3_aa: CASSISGTLTVNQPQHF
cdr3_nt: TGTGCCAGCAGCATATCCGGGACACTGACTGTTAATCAGCCCCAGCATTTT
v_call: TRBV7-2
d_call: NA
j_call: TRBJ1-5
clone_size: NA

cdr3_aa: CASSFGVILQETQYF
cdr3_nt: TGCGCCAGCAGCTTTGGCGTTATTCTCCAAGAGACCCAGTACTTC
v_call: TRBV5-1
d_call: NA
j_call: TRBJ2-5
clone_size: NA

cdr3_aa: CASSHRGSSYNEQFF
cdr3_nt: TGTGCCAGCAGCCACCGGGGAAGCTCCTACAATGAGCAGTTCTTC
v_call: TRBV12-3/TRBV12-4
d_call: NA
j_call: TRBJ2-1
clone_size: many

cdr3_aa: CASSYSRWQGNNTGELFF
cdr3_nt: TGTGCCAGCAGTTACTCGCGCTGGCAGGGCAATAACACCGGGGAGCTGTTTTTT
v_call: TRBV6-6
d_call: NA
j_call: TRBJ2-2
clone_size: NA

cdr3_aa: CSARPEANTGELFF
cdr3_nt: TGCAGTGCTAGGCCCGAAGCGAACACCGGGGAGCTGTTTTTT
v_call: TRBV20-1
d_call: NA
j_call: TRBJ2-2
clone_size: many

cdr3_aa: CASSFRRGAGDEQYF
cdr3_nt: TGTGCCAGCAGTTTCCGCCGGGGGGCGGGGGACGAGCAGTACTTC
v_call: TRBV12-3/TRBV12-4
d_call: NA
j_call: TRBJ2-7
clone_size: few

cdr3_aa: CASSLGEILWYGYTF
cdr3_nt: TGTGCCAGCAGTTTGGGAGAGATCCTCTGGTATGGCTACACCTTC
v_call: TRBV12-3/TRBV12-4
d_call: NA
j_call: TRBJ1-2
clone_size: few

cdr3_aa: CASSGTGGAVNIQYF
cdr3_nt: TGCGCCAGCTCCGGGACAGGGGGCGCCGTAAACATTCAGTACTTC
v_call: TRBV5-1
d_call: TRBD1
j_call: TRBJ2-4
clone_size: many

cdr3_aa: CASNLALGGSYEQYF
cdr3_nt: TGTGCCAGCAACTTGGCCTTAGGAGGGTCCTACGAGCAGTACTTC
v_call: TRBV11-2
d_call: NA
j_call: TRBJ2-7
clone_size: few

cdr3_aa: CASSGFTGFNEKLFF
cdr3_nt: TGTGCCAGCAGTGGGTTCACAGGGTTTAATGAAAAACTGTTTTTT
v_call: TRBV25-1
d_call: NA
j_call: TRBJ1-4
clone_size: many

cdr3_aa: CAWSVKGAWETQYF
cdr3_nt: TGTGCCTGGAGTGTTAAAGGGGCGTGGGAGACCCAGTACTTC
v_call: TRBV30
d_call: NA
j_call: TRBJ2-5
clone_size: NA

cdr3_aa: CASSQDPSGILTDTQYF
cdr3_nt: TGTGCCAGCAGCCAAGATCCTAGCGGGATTCTCACAGATACGCAGTATTTT
v_call: TRBV3-1
d_call: TRBD2
j_call: TRBJ2-3
clone_size: many

cdr3_aa: CASSVRPGQGTTGELFF
cdr3_nt: TGCGCCAGCAGCGTCCGACCGGGACAGGGTACGACCGGGGAGCTGTTTTTT
v_call: TRBV4-3
d_call: TRBD1
j_call: TRBJ2-2
clone_size: NA

cdr3_aa: CASSRQYSNQPQHF
cdr3_nt: TGTGCCAGCAGTCGACAGTATAGCAATCAGCCCCAGCATTTT
v_call: TRBV12-3/TRBV12-4
d_call: NA
j_call: TRBJ1-5
clone_size: many

cdr3_aa: CAISDSKAPYGYTF
cdr3_nt: TGTGCCATCAGTGACAGTAAGGCCCCCTATGGCTACACCTTC
v_call: TRBV10-3
d_call: NA
j_call: TRBJ1-2
clone_size: NA

cdr3_aa: CASSQRQGPSYNEQFF
cdr3_nt: TGCGCCAGCAGCCAAAGACAGGGACCGTCCTACAATGAGCAGTTCTTC
v_call: TRBV4-1
d_call: TRBD1
j_call: TRBJ2-1
clone_size: many

cdr3_aa: CASSQGTPSTDTQYF
cdr3_nt: TGTGCCAGCAGCCAGGGGACTCCTAGCACAGATACGCAGTATTTT
v_call: TRBV3-1
d_call: NA
j_call: TRBJ2-3
clone_size: many

cdr3_aa: CASSADGGSTEAFF
cdr3_nt: TGCGCCAGCAGCGCGGACGGAGGTAGCACTGAAGCTTTCTTT
v_call: TRBV5-1
d_call: NA
j_call: TRBJ1-1
clone_size: NA

cdr3_aa: CSVGTDQNTEAFF
cdr3_nt: TGCAGCGTCGGGACGGATCAAAACACTGAAGCTTTCTTT
v_call: TRBV29-1
d_call: NA
j_call: TRBJ1-1
clone_size: few

cdr3_aa: CSVDLPGPEQYF
cdr3_nt: TGCAGCGTTGATTTACCGGGACCCGAGCAGTACTTC
v_call: TRBV29-1
d_call: NA
j_call: TRBJ2-7
clone_size: NA

cdr3_aa: CASSLGAAGVQPQHF
cdr3_nt: TGTGCCAGCAGCTTAGGGGCGGCGGGGGTACAGCCCCAGCATTTT
v_call: TRBV7-9
d_call: NA
j_call: TRBJ1-5
clone_size: many

cdr3_aa: CASSPGDSGNQPQHF
cdr3_nt: TGTGCCAGCTCACCGGGGGACAGTGGTAATCAGCCCCAGCATTTT
v_call: TRBV18
d_call: TRBD1
j_call: TRBJ1-5
clone_size: many

cdr3_aa: CASSLGLAGMDTQYF
cdr3_nt: TGTGCCAGCAGCCTGGGACTAGCGGGGATGGATACGCAGTATTTT
v_call: TRBV7-2
d_call: TRBD2
j_call: TRBJ2-3
clone_size: many

cdr3_aa: CASSPAEEAYNSPLHF
cdr3_nt: TGTGCCAGCAGCCCGGCGGAGGAGGCCTATAATTCACCCCTCCACTTT
v_call: TRBV28
d_call: NA
j_call: TRBJ1-6
clone_size: many

cdr3_aa: CASSPLSGLGTDTQYF
cdr3_nt: TGTGCCAGCAGTCCCCTATCTGGCTTGGGCACAGATACGCAGTATTTT
v_call: TRBV27
d_call: NA
j_call: TRBJ2-3
clone_size: NA

cdr3_aa: CASSLVTGDNSPLHF
cdr3_nt: TGTGCCAGCAGCTTAGTTACAGGGGATAATTCACCCCTCCACTTT
v_call: TRBV7-9
d_call: TRBD1
j_call: TRBJ1-6
clone_size: many

cdr3_aa: CASSSGTGGTEAFF
cdr3_nt: TGTGCCAGCAGCTCCGGGACAGGGGGAACTGAAGCTTTCTTT
v_call: TRBV28
d_call: TRBD1
j_call: TRBJ1-1
clone_size: many

cdr3_aa: CASRVRTAQAFF
cdr3_nt: TGTGCCAGCAGGGTCCGGACAGCTCAAGCTTTCTTT
v_call: TRBV28
d_call: NA
j_call: TRBJ1-1
clone_size: NA

cdr3_aa: CASSPSLGTGVNQPQHF
cdr3_nt: TGTGCCAGCAGTCCTTCCCTCGGGACAGGGGTCAATCAGCCCCAGCATTTT
v_call: TRBV12-3/TRBV12-4
d_call: TRBD1
j_call: TRBJ1-5
clone_size: few

cdr3_aa: CAWSVPGTGPGNTIYF
cdr3_nt: TGTGCCTGGAGTGTACCCGGGACAGGACCTGGAAACACCATATATTTT
v_call: TRBV30
d_call: TRBD1
j_call: TRBJ1-3
clone_size: many

cdr3_aa: CATSDSAYGQGSGANVLTF
cdr3_nt: TGTGCCACCAGTGATTCGGCATACGGACAGGGTTCCGGGGCCAACGTCCTGACTTTC
v_call: TRBV24-1
d_call: TRBD1
j_call: TRBJ2-6
clone_size: many